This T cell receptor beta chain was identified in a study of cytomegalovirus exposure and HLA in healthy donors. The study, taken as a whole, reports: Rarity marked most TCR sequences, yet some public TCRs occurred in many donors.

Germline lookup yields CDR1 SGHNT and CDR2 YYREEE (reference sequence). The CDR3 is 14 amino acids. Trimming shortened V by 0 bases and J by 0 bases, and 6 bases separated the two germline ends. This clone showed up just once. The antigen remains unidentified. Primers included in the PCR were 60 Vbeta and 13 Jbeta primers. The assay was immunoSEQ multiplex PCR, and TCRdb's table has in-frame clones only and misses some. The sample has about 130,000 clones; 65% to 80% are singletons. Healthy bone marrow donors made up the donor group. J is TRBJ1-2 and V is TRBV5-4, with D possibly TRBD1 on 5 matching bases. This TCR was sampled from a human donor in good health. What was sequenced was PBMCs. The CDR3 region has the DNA TGTGCCAGCAGCTTGGAAGGGGCTAACTATGGCTACACCTTC. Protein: CASSLEGANYGYTF. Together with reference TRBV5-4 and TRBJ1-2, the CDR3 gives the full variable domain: ETGVTQSPTHLIKTRGQQVTLRCSSQSGHNTVSWYQQALGQGPQFIFQYYREEENGRGNFPPRFSGLQFPNYSSELNVNALELDDSALYLCASSLEGANYGYTFGSGTRLTVV.